Presented here are 10 T cell receptor beta chains from one specimen sequenced in a study of early T cells in non-severe SARS-CoV-2 infection. TCRdb passed the 5' RACE reads through MiXCR, listing each CDR3 protein once. The sample includes some 46,000 distinct CDR3 sequences, 5.5% to 6.5% of them seen just once. The source material was whole blood. The receptors stem from an adult who was a healthcare worker with PCR-confirmed SARS-CoV-2 infection or an uninfected control (not recorded which).

Notes on this clonotype: The CDR3 does not end in the conserved phenylalanine or tryptophan, so this is likely a read error. The chain has TRBV5-1 and TRBJ2-5; D may be TRBD1 or TRBD2 (6 bases each). CDR3 length: 14 residues. Trimming cost V 1 base and J 5 bases, with 12 bases left between them. The V gene's germline CDR1 is SGHRS and CDR2 YFSETQ. The CDR3 is CASSLQGRKETQYL. CDR3 nucleotides: TGCGCCAGCAGCTTGCAGGGGAGGAAGGAGACCCAGTACCTC.

This clonotype was counted only a few times. The chain carries TRBV6-1 and TRBJ1-6; possible D gene TRBD1, 6 bases. CDR1 and CDR2 from the germline V gene are MNHNS and SASEGT. The CDR3 sequence is 14 residues long. The V end was cut by 6 bases, the J end by 6 bases, with 12 bases between. The CDR3 DNA reads as TGTGCCAGCAGACCCCCGGACAGTAATTCACCCCTCCACTTT. Protein product: CASRPPDSNSPLHF.

This clonotype was observed many times. V gene TRBV7-9 combines with J gene TRBJ2-3; D unresolved. From germline, CDR1 is SEHNR and CDR2 FQNEAQ (reference sequence). Trimming removed 5 bases at V and 5 bases at J, with 8 bases between. This CDR3 has 12 amino acids. The CDR3 DNA reads TGTGCCAGCAGCGGTCAGGAAGATACGCAGTATTTT. Its protein is CASSGQEDTQYF.

A few counts support this clonotype. V usage is TRBV7-3 and J usage is TRBJ2-1; 7 nucleotides align to TRBD1. With V trimmed by 5 bases and J by 5 bases, 12 bases remained unmatched. In germline, CDR1 is SGHTA, CDR2 FQGTGA. CDR3 size: 16 residues. This CDR3 is CASSPSTGKTNNEQFF. The CDR3 coding sequence is TGTGCCAGCAGCCCGTCGACAGGGAAGACGAACAATGAGCAGTTCTTC. Based on the CDR3 plus reference TRBV7-3 and TRBJ2-1, the full variable domain is GAGVSQTPSNKVTEKGKYVELRCDPISGHTALYWYRQSLGQGPEFLIYFQGTGAADDSGLPNDRFFAVRPEGSVSTLKIQRTERGDSAVYLCASSPSTGKTNNEQFFGPGTRLTVL.

This clonotype was counted many times. The chain joins TRBV20-1 to TRBJ2-7; D is perhaps TRBD1 (6 bases). This CDR3 is 18 amino acids long. V lost 6 bases and J 4 bases, leaving 31 bases between the germline ends. The germline CDR1 and CDR2 sequences are DFQATT and SNEGSKA (reference sequence). The CDR3 sequence is CSAQGSGLLRGDFYEQYF. The CDR3 nucleotides are TGCAGTGCCCAGGGGTCCGGACTCTTAAGAGGGGATTTTTACGAGCAGTACTTC.

This clonotype has more than one count but fewer than ten. V is TRBV5-1 and J is TRBJ2-7; D is perhaps TRBD1 or TRBD2 (5 bases each). There are 14 residues in the CDR3. Per the germline V gene, CDR1 is SGHRS and CDR2 is YFSETQ. V lost 0 bases, J lost 0 bases, and 7 bases lay in between. CDR3 amino acids: CASSLGDASYEQYF. The CDR3 bases are TGCGCCAGCAGCTTGGGGGACGCCTCCTACGAGCAGTACTTC.

This clonotype was seen at least ten times. The rearrangement uses TRBV5-1 and TRBJ2-7; D may be TRBD1 or TRBD2 (6 bases each). The CDR3 totals 15 residues. The germline V gene encodes CDR1 SGHRS and CDR2 YFSETQ. V shed 1 base and J shed 4 bases, with 15 bases lying between them. Here the CDR3 DNA reads TGCGCCAGCAGCTTGAATAATAGGGGGGAGTACGAGCAGTACTTC. This codes for CASSLNNRGEYEQYF.

In its sample, this clonotype was seen many times. As DNA, the CDR3 is TGTGCCAGCAGTTTGGGGGCCCCCACAGATACGCAGTATTTT. This encodes CASSLGAPTDTQYF. This chain uses TRBV27 with TRBJ2-3; possibly TRBD1 for D (6 bases). The CDR3 has 14 amino acids. The V gene lost 3 bases and the J gene lost 2 bases, with 9 bases spanning the gap. Germline V CDR1 and CDR2: MNHEY, SMNVEV (reference sequence).

This clonotype was seen ten or more times. The chain has TRBV14 and TRBJ1-4; D uncertain. V was pared by 0 bases and J by 8 bases, with 13 bases between. Germline assignment: CDR1 SGHDN and CDR2 FVKESK. The CDR3 runs 15 residues. The CDR3 spells CASSQDHGPREKLFF. The CDR3 DNA is TGTGCCAGCAGCCAAGATCATGGCCCCCGGGAAAAACTGTTTTTT.

Regarding this clonotype: Just one base apart from a much larger clone, this may be a read error. The CDR3 here is CTSSVGDSRNQPQHF. In nucleotides, the CDR3 is TGTACCAGCAGCGTAGGGGACAGTCGCAATCAGCCCCAGCATTTT. This chain connects TRBV9 to TRBJ1-5; 7 positions agree with TRBD1. CDR3 size: 15 residues. The germline gives CDR1 SGDLS, CDR2 YYNGEE. Filled out from reference TRBV9 and TRBJ1-5, the complete variable domain reads DSGVTQTPKHLITATGQRVTLRCSPRSGDLSVYWYQQSLDQGLQFLIQYYNGEERAKGNILERFSAQQFPDLHSELNLSSLELGDSALYFCTSSVGDSRNQPQHFGDGTRLSIL.